The 19 T cell receptor beta chains below were found in one sample sequenced in a study of blood T cell repertoires in COVID-19. Some clones are missing from TCRdb's copy, which holds only in-frame ones; the method was immunoSEQ multiplex PCR. This table holds 220,000 or so clones, roughly 80% found once. Sequenced sample: PBMCs or T cells enriched from blood (not recorded which). The receptors come from a middle-aged woman with acute COVID-19.

The rearrangement joins TRBV7-2 to TRBJ1-5, with D unclear. The ends were cut back, 2 bases at V and 5 bases at J, with 7 bases in the middle. The CDR3 sequence is 13 residues long. Germline values: CDR1 SGHTA, CDR2 FQGNSA. In DNA form, the CDR3 reads TGTGCCAGCAGCTTATCGGGGTATCAGCCCCAGCATTTT. Translation gives CASSLSGYQPQHF.

This clone was observed a handful of times. This chain joins TRBV5-4 and TRBJ2-7; 12 nucleotides agree with TRBD2. The CDR3 extends over 14 amino acids. Germline V gene data show CDR1 as SGHNT and CDR2 as YYREEE (reference sequence). After removal of 2 bases from V and 6 bases from J, the junction contained 3 bases not matched to a gene. The CDR3 DNA sequence: TGTGCCAGCAGCTTTGGACTAGCGGGGTCCGAGCAGTACTTC. Its protein product is CASSFGLAGSEQYF.

The CDR3 here is CASSVGQDEAFF. The CDR3 DNA reads TGTGCCAGCTCCGTTGGACAGGATGAAGCTTTCTTT. The rearrangement joins TRBV18 to TRBJ1-1, with 7 nucleotides matching TRBD1. This CDR3 is 12 amino acids long. Trimming cost V 6 bases and J 7 bases; bases outside gene matches: 5. CDR1 and CDR2 from the germline V gene are KGHSH and LQKENI.

V gene TRBV7-2 combines with J gene TRBJ2-3; 10 bases map to TRBD2. This CDR3 is built from 16 residues. Germline assignment: CDR1 SGHTA and CDR2 FQGNSA. Germline trimming cut 2 bases from V and 4 bases from J; bases unmatched to any gene: 6. Here the CDR3 reads CASSLYGTSVADTQYF. CDR3 sequence (DNA): TGTGCCAGCAGCTTATACGGGACTAGCGTAGCAGATACGCAGTATTTT.

This chain links TRBV6-2 or TRBV6-3 with TRBJ1-5; D perhaps matches TRBD1 (6 bases). This CDR3 region has 14 residues. CDR1 is MNHEY and CDR2 is SVGEGT in the germline V gene. Trimming stripped 6 bases from V and 6 bases from J, with 15 bases between. CDR3 nucleotide sequence: TGTGCCAGCAGCTCCGCCCGACAGGCTCAGCCCCAGCATTTT. Protein sequence: CASSSARQAQPQHF.

The V call is TRBV3-1 (or the pseudogene TRBV3-2), the J call TRBJ1-2, with D possibly matching TRBD1 (5 bases). Germline V lookup: CDR1 LGHDT, CDR2 YNNKEL (reference sequence). Trimming cost V 2 bases and J 2 bases, with 9 bases left between them. The CDR3 covers 14 residues. The CDR3 nucleotides read TGTGCCAGCAGCCAAATGGGACTGAACTATGGCTACACCTTC. The encoded protein is CASSQMGLNYGYTF.

The V gene is TRBV2, the J gene TRBJ2-3, with 13 bases fitting TRBD2. The CDR3 covers 17 residues. The trim removed 4 bases at V and 4 bases at J, leaving 8 bases unmatched. Germline CDR1 and CDR2: SNHLY and FYNNEI. The CDR3 is CASSGLAGGGDADTQYF. CDR3 nucleotide sequence: TGTGCCAGCAGTGGACTAGCGGGAGGCGGAGACGCAGATACGCAGTATTTT. Using reference TRBV2 and TRBJ2-3 for the parts outside the CDR3, the full variable domain is EPEVTQTPSHQVTQMGQEVILRCVPISNHLYFYWYRQILGQKVEFLVSFYNNEISEKSEIFDDQFSVERPDGSNFTLKIRSTKLEDSAMYFCASSGLAGGGDADTQYFGPGTRLTVL.

This clone has only a few counts. V gene TRBV2 combines with J gene TRBJ1-4, with 7 bases aligning to TRBD1. Germline assignment: CDR1 SNHLY and CDR2 FYNNEI. V was pared by 4 bases and J by 5 bases, with 7 bases of the junction left unmatched. The CDR3 consists of 15 residues. The CDR3 DNA follows: TGTGCCAGCAGTGTCCAGGGACAGACGAATGAAAAACTGTTTTTT. Its translation: CASSVQGQTNEKLFF.

The gene calls are TRBV10-1 and TRBJ1-5; the D is unclear. This CDR3 region has 21 residues. V shed 3 bases and J shed 0 bases, with 27 bases lying between them. CDR1 WNHNN and CDR2 SYGVQD come from the germline V gene (reference sequence). The CDR3 DNA reads TGCGCCAGCAGTGACCCCGTAACGGGAATCGAGGAGTCGTATAGCAATCAGCCCCAGCATTTT. This gives the protein CASSDPVTGIEESYSNQPQHF.

This clone was recorded a few times. V is TRBV27 and J is TRBJ2-7; 9 nucleotides line up with TRBD1. V was clipped by 0 bases and J by 6 bases; unmatched bases: 6. CDR1 MNHEY and CDR2 SMNVEV come from the germline V gene (reference sequence). The CDR3 has 15 amino acids. The CDR3 here is CASSLSGQGMGEQYF. As DNA, the CDR3 is TGTGCCAGCAGTTTATCCGGACAGGGGATGGGCGAGCAGTACTTC.

The rearrangement joins TRBV19 to TRBJ1-5; D is undetermined. Germline CDR1 and CDR2: LNHDA and SQIVND (reference sequence). This CDR3 has 15 amino acids. Trimming shortened V by 7 bases and J by 2 bases, and 15 bases separated the two germline ends. CDR3 sequence reads: CASTLGQDGNQPQHF. The CDR3, as DNA: TGTGCCAGTACCCTGGGCCAGGATGGCAATCAGCCCCAGCATTTT.

The V call is TRBV7-8, the J call TRBJ2-2; 7 nucleotides match TRBD2. Germline V gene data show CDR1 as SGHVS and CDR2 as FQNEAQ. J was trimmed by 4 bases and V by 6 bases; bases with no gene match: 8. This CDR3 spans 15 amino acids. The CDR3 here is CASRPWGGPTGELFF. In DNA, the CDR3 is TGTGCCAGCAGGCCTTGGGGGGGTCCCACCGGGGAGCTGTTTTTT.

This clone was picked up one time. The chain joins TRBV5-4 to TRBJ2-7, with 9 nucleotides matching TRBD2. The length of the CDR3 is 16 residues. Germline assignment: CDR1 SGHNT and CDR2 YYREEE (reference sequence). Trimming took 4 bases from V and 3 from J; bases not matched to a gene: 11. CDR3 bases: TGTGCCAGCAGCCTGCCGGGTGGTAGCGGGAGCTACGAGCAGTACTTC. Protein: CASSLPGGSGSYEQYF.

This chain joins TRBV6-1 and TRBJ2-1; D remains unclear. Germline values: CDR1 MNHNS, CDR2 SASEGT. The CDR3 is made up of 12 amino acids. Between the trimmed V and J ends, which lost 0 bases and 10 bases, there was a span of 7 bases. The CDR3 nucleotides read TGTGCCAGCAGTGAAGCGAGGCGGGAGCAGTTCTTC. Translated, it gives CASSEARREQFF.

The rearrangement joins TRBV14 to TRBJ1-2, with D unclear. Germline lookup yields CDR1 SGHDN and CDR2 FVKESK. This CDR3 has 16 amino acids. V was cut by 2 bases and J by 0 bases, with 13 bases left in between. The CDR3 nucleotides are TGTGCCAGCAGCCAATATAAGTCCAGTCCTAACTATGGCTACACCTTC. This encodes CASSQYKSSPNYGYTF. Based on the CDR3 plus reference TRBV14 and TRBJ1-2, the full variable domain is EAGVTQFPSHSVIEKGQTVTLRCDPISGHDNLYWYRRVMGKEIKFLLHFVKESKQDESGMPNNRFLAERTGGTYSTLKVQPAELEDSGVYFCASSQYKSSPNYGYTFGSGTRLTVV.

The gene calls are TRBV4-1 and TRBJ2-1, with 8 bases identical to TRBD2. CDR3 size: 16 residues. Germline assignment: CDR1 MGHRA and CDR2 YSYEKL. After removal of 3 bases from V and 10 bases from J, the junction contained 14 bases not matched to a gene. The CDR3 spells CASSQDSAGDYSEQFF. The CDR3 DNA is TGCGCCAGCAGCCAGGATTCAGCGGGGGACTACAGCGAGCAGTTCTTC.

This chain uses TRBV10-3 with TRBJ1-5; D call uncertain. The CDR3 is 13 residues long. CDR1 and CDR2 (germline): ENHRY, SYGVKD. V shed 5 bases and J shed 6 bases, with 11 bases lying between them. The chain's CDR3 is CAISPHAGQPQHF. The DNA of the CDR3 is TGTGCCATCAGTCCACATGCGGGTCAGCCCCAGCATTTT.

V gene TRBV7-8 combines with J gene TRBJ2-7, with 9 bases that match TRBD2. The ends lost 3 bases at V and 0 bases at J; junction bases unmatched: 3. Germline lookup yields CDR1 SGHVS and CDR2 FQNEAQ. The CDR3 contains 15 residues. The chain's CDR3 is CASSLVAGASYEQYF. The CDR3 nucleotides read TGTGCCAGCAGCTTGGTAGCGGGGGCCTCCTACGAGCAGTACTTC.

The chain is built from TRBV7-2 and TRBJ1-1; a possible D gene is TRBD1 (5 bases). The CDR3 totals 14 residues. CDR1 is SGHTA, CDR2 FQGNSA, per germline. Deletions cut 0 bases from V and 7 bases from J, with 12 bases between. CDR3 nucleotides: TGTGCCAGCAGCTTAGCAACGGTCCAGGGTGAAGCTTTCTTT. Translating it yields CASSLATVQGEAFF.